This record concerns one T cell receptor (beta chain) sequence. This specimen comes from a study of blood T cell repertoires in COVID-19. Overall study context: Samples taken during acute and convalescent COVID-19 were collected in the United States, Italy and Spain. T cells, B-cell-depleted T cells, or PBMCs provided the cDNA or gDNA that served as material.

In the original analysis: From reference gene primer amplification, estimates of nucleated cell counts were derived. Assay: immunoSEQ multiplex PCR; the TCRdb copy retains only in-frame clones and omits some. Clone size and V and J calls were adopted from that table, with D and trimming inferred from the DNA. The table includes approximately 280,000 clones, approximately 85% detected once. J lost 7 bases, V lost 2 bases, and 15 bases had no gene match. Germline assignment: CDR1 SGHTA and CDR2 FQGTGA. CDR3 length: 17 residues. The chain combines TRBV7-3 with TRBJ2-5; 8 bases map to TRBD2. The TCR sequence derives from a woman in her sixties or seventies with acute or convalescent COVID-19. Material: peripheral blood. CDR3 residues: CASSLGVSGARGGTQYF. Written as DNA, the CDR3 is TGTGCCAGCAGCTTAGGTGTTAGCGGGGCCAGAGGAGGGACCCAGTACTTC.